Following are 11 T cell receptor beta chains from one sample sequenced in a study of T cells in Graves' hyperthyroidism and ophthalmopathy (dated by TCRdb to the late 2010s). The library was produced with multiplex PCR. TCRdb lists the instrument as Illumina HiSeq 2000. TCR beta CDR3 regions were amplified from RNA transcripts. For the first round of RT-PCR on the TCR CDR3, the HTBI primer set was used together with the Qiagen OneStep RT-PCR kit. Clones were called with MiXCR by TCRdb after fastp trimmed the public reads at Q25, and only in-frame beta chains were retained. Rows are unified per CDR3 protein, each entry keeping the most common DNA and genes. The sample table lists over 200,000 distinct CDR3 sequences, 14% to 15% of them with a count of one. 13% of the sample goes to the ten largest clones. The sequencing input was blood. The receptors shown here come from a woman in her thirties or forties with Graves' hyperthyroidism that later progressed to Graves' ophthalmopathy.

This chain links TRBV28 with TRBJ1-6; 7 nucleotides align to TRBD1. V was clipped by 9 bases and J by 5 bases; unmatched bases: 7. The CDR3 consists of 14 residues. Germline values: CDR1 MDHEN, CDR2 SYDVKM. The chain's CDR3 is CASAPGQNNSPLHF. DNA of the CDR3: TGTGCCAGTGCCCCGGGACAGAATAATTCACCCCTCCACTTT.

The table lists this clonotype with many counts. The chain carries TRBV28 and TRBJ1-2; tentative D call: TRBD1 (5 bases). This CDR3 has 14 amino acids. Between the trimmed V and J ends, which lost 7 bases and 0 bases, there was a span of 12 bases. CDR1 is MDHEN, CDR2 SYDVKM, per germline. CDR3 protein: CASIGGPSNYGYTF. CDR3 nucleotides: TGTGCCAGCATCGGGGGACCCTCTAACTATGGCTACACCTTC.

This clonotype came up many times. The chain links TRBV6-1 to TRBJ2-3, with a possible D match to TRBD1 (5 bases). The V gene's germline CDR1 is MNHNS and CDR2 SASEGT. CDR3 length: 14 residues. The V and J ends lost 4 bases and 0 bases respectively, with 8 bases between them. In nucleotides, the CDR3 is TGTGCCAGCAGTGGACAGCACAGCACAGATACGCAGTATTTT. Translating gives CASSGQHSTDTQYF.

This clonotype was recorded at least ten times. The chain couples TRBV10-2 to TRBJ2-2, with D uncertain. This CDR3 region has 12 residues. Between the trimmed V and J ends, which lost 6 bases and 3 bases, there was a span of 5 bases. The germline V gene has CDR1 WSHSY and CDR2 SAAADI. The CDR3 DNA reads TGCGCCAGCAGGCGCCACACCGGGGAGCTGTTTTTT. Protein: CASRRHTGELFF.

At least ten counts were recorded for this clonotype. The chain employs TRBV7-8 and TRBJ1-1; D may be TRBD1 (6 bases). Germline-derived CDR1 and CDR2 are SGHVS and FQNEAQ. Trimming shortened V by 7 bases and J by 2 bases, and 17 bases separated the two germline ends. CDR3 length equals 15 residues. The chain's CDR3 is CASTGGGQRNTEAFF. Here the CDR3 DNA reads TGTGCCAGCACAGGCGGGGGGCAAAGAAACACTGAAGCTTTCTTT.

This clonotype showed up just a few times. The J gene is TRBJ1-6, the V gene TRBV6-5; D is possibly TRBD1 (6 bases). From germline, CDR1 is MNHEY and CDR2 SVGAGI. This CDR3 is 15 amino acids long. Trimming removed 5 bases at V and 7 bases at J, with 15 bases between. For the CDR3, the DNA is TGTGCCAGCAGTACTACGGGACATCGAAATTCACCCCTCCACTTT. Translation gives CASSTTGHRNSPLHF.

The chain uses TRBV28 and TRBJ2-2, with 10 positions matching TRBD2. Germline V lookup: CDR1 MDHEN, CDR2 SYDVKM. The CDR3 runs 13 residues. V was clipped by 9 bases and J by 7 bases; unmatched bases: 5. For the CDR3, the DNA is TGTGCCAGTGATAGCGGGAGGAACGGGGAGCTGTTTTTT. Its protein product is CASDSGRNGELFF.

This clonotype was seen at least ten times. This chain connects TRBV7-8 to TRBJ2-2; the D gene is possibly TRBD1 (8 bases). Trimming removed 5 bases at V and 4 bases at J, with 17 bases between. Germline CDR1 reads SGHVS; CDR2 reads FQNEAQ. The CDR3 consists of 16 residues. The CDR3 DNA follows: TGTGCCAGCAGCCGAACAGGGGGGGGAGGCACCGGGGAGCTGTTTTTT. It specifies CASSRTGGGGTGELFF.

The rearrangement uses TRBV19 and TRBJ1-5, with unresolved D. The CDR3 consists of 15 residues. The V end lost 4 bases, the J end lost 0 bases, and 10 bases lay between the germline ends. Per the germline V gene, CDR1 is LNHDA and CDR2 is SQIVND (reference sequence). The CDR3 is CASSTTAYSNQPQHF. CDR3 DNA sequence: TGTGCCAGTAGTACAACAGCCTATAGCAATCAGCCCCAGCATTTT. The complete variable domain, with remaining parts taken from reference TRBV19 and TRBJ1-5, reads DGGITQSPKYLFRKEGQNVTLSCEQNLNHDAMYWYRQDPGQGLRLIYYSQIVNDFQKGDIAEGYSVSREKKESFPLTVTSAQKNPTAFYLCASSTTAYSNQPQHFGDGTRLSIL.

This clonotype was observed at least ten times. The chain links TRBV6-1 to TRBJ2-2; D might be TRBD1 or TRBD2, each matching 5 bases. This CDR3 contains 17 residues. The germline CDR1 and CDR2 sequences are MNHNS and SASEGT. V gave up 5 bases and J gave up 0 bases, with 16 bases separating them. This chain's CDR3 is CASSWDPEFANTGELFF. The CDR3 nucleotides are TGTGCCAGCAGTTGGGACCCCGAGTTCGCGAACACCGGGGAGCTGTTTTTT.

This clonotype was found many times. V gene TRBV5-6 combines with J gene TRBJ2-7, with 8 bases lining up with TRBD1. Germline V CDR1 and CDR2: SGHDT, YYEEEE. The trim removed 0 bases at V and 6 bases at J, leaving 5 bases unmatched. The length of the CDR3 is 14 residues. The CDR3 reads CASSLGQGAREQYF. The CDR3 nucleotides are TGTGCCAGCAGCTTGGGTCAGGGGGCCCGCGAGCAGTACTTC.